Following are 22 T cell receptor beta chains from one sample sequenced in a study of T cell responses to AZD1222 COVID-19 vaccine. TCRdb keeps only in-frame clones here, not all; method: immunoSEQ multiplex PCR. The repertoire has some 120,000 clones, roughly 89% of them found once; the top ten carry 4% to 4.5%. Sequencing was performed on peripheral blood, taken on day 0 of AZD1222 vaccination. The source of these receptors is an adult in good health.

The chain couples TRBV14 to TRBJ2-7; 7 positions agree with TRBD1. V gave up 1 base and J gave up 2 bases; unmatched junction bases: 8. Germline assignment: CDR1 SGHDN and CDR2 FVKESK. The CDR3 is 16 residues long. The CDR3 sequence is CASSQGDREGAYEQYF. In DNA form, the CDR3 reads TGTGCCAGCAGCCAAGGTGACAGGGAAGGGGCCTACGAGCAGTACTTC. The variable domain in full, completed from reference TRBV14 and TRBJ2-7, reads EAGVTQFPSHSVIEKGQTVTLRCDPISGHDNLYWYRRVMGKEIKFLLHFVKESKQDESGMPNNRFLAERTGGTYSTLKVQPAELEDSGVYFCASSQGDREGAYEQYFGPGTRLTVT.

J is TRBJ1-1 and V is TRBV5-1; 8 nucleotides agree with TRBD1. Germline assignment: CDR1 SGHRS and CDR2 YFSETQ. The CDR3 totals 13 residues. V shed 3 bases and J 4 bases; nucleotides not matched to a gene: 2. CDR3 DNA: TGCGCCAGCAGCTCTACAGGGGGCACTGAAGCTTTCTTT. Residues: CASSSTGGTEAFF.

This clone has only one observation. The J gene is TRBJ2-7, the V gene TRBV7-2; 8 bases fit TRBD2. The CDR3 has 15 amino acids. Germline V gene lookup returns CDR1 SGHTA and CDR2 FQGNSA. After removal of 4 bases from V and 2 bases from J, the junction contained 7 bases not matched to a gene. The CDR3 sequence is CASSSAGGGAYEQYF. The CDR3 DNA follows: TGTGCCAGCAGCTCCGCGGGGGGAGGGGCCTACGAGCAGTACTTC.

The chain combines TRBV2 with TRBJ2-7; 10 positions agree with TRBD1. The CDR3 has 13 amino acids. Trimming removed 4 bases from V and 4 bases from J; junction bases left unmatched: 1. CDR1 is SNHLY and CDR2 is FYNNEI in the germline V gene. Written as DNA, the CDR3 is TGTGCCAGCAGTGGGACAGGGGGGTACGAGCAGTACTTC. This gives the protein CASSGTGGYEQYF.

This sequence joins TRBV6-2 or TRBV6-3 and TRBJ1-5; 8 nucleotides line up with TRBD1. Germline-derived CDR1 and CDR2 are MNHEY and SVGEGT. The trim removed 2 bases at V and 15 bases at J, leaving 3 bases unmatched. This CDR3 is 11 amino acids long. CDR3 bases: TGTGCCAGCAGTTACCCAGGGGGCCCGCATTTT. It yields the protein CASSYPGGPHF.

V gene TRBV3-1 (or the pseudogene TRBV3-2) combines with J gene TRBJ1-3; no firm D call. V was cut by 5 bases and J by 0 bases, with 8 bases left in between. The germline V gene has CDR1 LGHDT and CDR2 YNNKEL (reference sequence). The CDR3 spans 14 residues. The CDR3 DNA reads TGTGCCAGCAGCGGTGGACCCTCTGGAAACACCATATATTTT. Encoded protein: CASSGGPSGNTIYF.

V usage is TRBV27 and J usage is TRBJ2-7, with 10 nucleotides matching TRBD1. Germline V gene data show CDR1 as MNHEY and CDR2 as SMNVEV (reference sequence). The CDR3 has 15 amino acids. V shed 7 bases, J shed 4 bases, and the junction held 10 bases outside the gene matches. The DNA of the CDR3 is TGTGCCAGCACCCGATCAGGACAGGGGGGTTACGAGCAGTACTTC. It translates to CASTRSGQGGYEQYF.

V usage is TRBV5-6 and J usage is TRBJ2-5; the D gene could be TRBD1 or TRBD2 (7 bases each). Trimming shortened V by 7 bases and J by 1 base, and 11 bases separated the two germline ends. Germline lookup yields CDR1 SGHDT and CDR2 YYEEEE. The CDR3 has 13 residues. The CDR3 region is CASAGGGQETQYF. The CDR3 DNA reads as TGTGCCAGCGCAGGGGGGGGCCAAGAGACCCAGTACTTC. Variable domain in full (rest from reference TRBV5-6 and TRBJ2-5): DAGVTQSPTHLIKTRGQQVTLRCSPKSGHDTVSWYQQALGQGPQFIFQYYEEEERQRGNFPDRFSGHQFPNYSSELNVNALLLGDSALYLCASAGGGQETQYFGPGTRLLVL.

The chain carries TRBV7-9 and TRBJ1-4; 11 bases are shared with TRBD1. The CDR3 runs to 16 residues. Germline V CDR1 and CDR2: SEHNR, FQNEAQ (reference sequence). V lost 5 bases to trimming and J lost 0 bases; unmatched junction nucleotides: 2. The CDR3: CASSTGQGATNEKLFF. The CDR3 nucleotides are TGTGCCAGCAGCACGGGACAGGGGGCAACTAATGAAAAACTGTTTTTT.

V is TRBV27 and J is TRBJ2-2; D gene uncertain. This CDR3 is built from 12 residues. With 5 bases removed from V and 6 bases from J, the gap between germline ends came to 7 bases. Germline CDR1 reads MNHEY; CDR2 reads SMNVEV (reference sequence). The CDR3 sequence is CASSPLAGELFF. CDR3 nucleotides: TGTGCCAGCAGTCCCCTAGCCGGGGAGCTGTTTTTT.

This clone has only a few counts. The rearrangement links TRBV18 to TRBJ1-3; D possibly corresponds to TRBD1 (5 bases). Germline CDR1 KGHSH, CDR2 LQKENI. Trimming took 2 bases from V and 0 from J, leaving 11 bases between them. The CDR3 is made up of 16 amino acids. This CDR3 reads CASSPWGTDSGNTIYF. CDR3 bases: TGTGCCAGCTCACCATGGGGGACGGACTCTGGAAACACCATATATTTT.

This clone appeared once. This chain uses TRBV27 with TRBJ2-1; perhaps TRBD1 as D (6 bases). CDR3 length: 15 residues. V lost 5 bases, J lost 3 bases, and 14 bases lay in between. Germline CDR1 MNHEY, CDR2 SMNVEV (reference sequence). The DNA for the CDR3 is TGTGCCAGCAGTAAACAGGGAACTATCTACAATGAGCAGTTCTTC. It translates to CASSKQGTIYNEQFF.

The V gene is TRBV3-1 (or the pseudogene TRBV3-2), the J gene TRBJ2-5; perhaps TRBD2 as D (6 bases). The V end was cut by 7 bases, the J end by 0 bases, with 15 bases between. In germline, CDR1 is LGHDT, CDR2 YNNKEL (reference sequence). The CDR3 contains 15 residues. The CDR3 nucleotides read TGTGCCAGCAACCCCCTCGGGGGTGACCAAGAGACCCAGTACTTC. Translating it yields CASNPLGGDQETQYF.

The chain carries TRBV5-6 and TRBJ1-1; no firm D call. V lost 3 bases and J 4 bases, leaving 13 bases between the germline ends. The V gene's germline CDR1 is SGHDT and CDR2 YYEEEE. There are 14 residues in the CDR3. Written as DNA, the CDR3 is TGTGCCAGCAGCTCGGGTGGGGTGGTCACTGAAGCTTTCTTT. This codes for CASSSGGVVTEAFF. Full variable domain (remainder filled in from reference TRBV5-6 and TRBJ1-1): DAGVTQSPTHLIKTRGQQVTLRCSPKSGHDTVSWYQQALGQGPQFIFQYYEEEERQRGNFPDRFSGHQFPNYSSELNVNALLLGDSALYLCASSSGGVVTEAFFGQGTRLTVV.

CDR3 amino acids: CATSDLQGTPYTGELFF. The CDR3, as DNA: TGTGCCACCAGTGATTTGCAAGGGACACCCTACACCGGGGAGCTGTTTTTT. V and J are TRBV24-1 and TRBJ2-2; a weak D match, TRBD1 (6 bases). This CDR3 is built from 17 residues. In germline, CDR1 is KGHDR, CDR2 SFDVKD. V was cut by 0 bases and J by 3 bases, with 13 bases left in between.

This chain links TRBV5-8 with TRBJ2-5, with D perhaps TRBD1 (5 bases). This CDR3 has 16 amino acids. Trimming pared 1 base from V and 5 bases from J, leaving 18 bases between. Germline assignment: CDR1 SGHTS and CDR2 YDEGEE. The CDR3 sequence: CASSLHWSGAGETQYF. The CDR3 DNA sequence: TGTGCCAGCAGCTTGCACTGGTCTGGGGCCGGGGAGACCCAGTACTTC.

The chain combines TRBV30 with TRBJ1-2; 9 bases agree with TRBD1. The CDR3 is made up of 13 amino acids. Unmatched junction bases numbered 9, after V lost 5 bases and J lost 8 bases. In germline, CDR1 is GTSNPN, CDR2 SVGIG (reference sequence). The CDR3 bases are TGTGCCTGGCAGGGAACAGGGGGCGGGGGCTACACCTTC. Amino acids: CAWQGTGGGGYTF.

The chain combines TRBV24-1 with TRBJ2-7; either TRBD1 or TRBD2 may fit D (6 bases each). The CDR3 runs to 15 residues. Trimming removed 0 bases from V and 3 bases from J, with 11 bases in between. Germline-derived CDR1 and CDR2 are KGHDR and SFDVKD. The CDR3 spells CATSDLKGGDYEQYF. CDR3 nucleotide sequence: TGTGCCACCAGTGATTTGAAGGGGGGAGACTACGAGCAGTACTTC.

The chain combines TRBV5-6 with TRBJ1-3, with no clear D. V lost 7 bases to trimming and J lost 1 base, with 12 bases between them. CDR1 is SGHDT and CDR2 is YYEEEE in the germline V gene. The CDR3 contains 14 residues. In DNA form, the CDR3 reads TGTGCCAGCCACCTCCTTGGATCTGGAAACACCATATATTTT. This translates into CASHLLGSGNTIYF.

This chain connects TRBV28 to TRBJ1-5; D is uncertain. The germline V gene encodes CDR1 MDHEN and CDR2 SYDVKM. Trimming removed 6 bases from V and 11 bases from J, with 14 bases in between. The CDR3 is 12 amino acids. CDR3 bases: TGTGCCAGCAGGCCCTCGGGCTCAGCCCAGCATTTT. It specifies CASRPSGSAQHF.

CDR3 in amino acids: CASSIVRRTVGGYTF. The CDR3 region has the DNA TGTGCCAGTAGTATAGTGAGGAGGACAGTAGGAGGCTACACCTTC. The chain couples TRBV19 to TRBJ1-2; TRBD1 is a possible D gene (6 bases). V gave up 1 base and J gave up 8 bases, with 17 bases separating them. CDR3 length equals 15 residues. The germline gives CDR1 LNHDA, CDR2 SQIVND (reference sequence).

J is TRBJ1-2 and V is TRBV19; 9 bases line up with TRBD1. V shed 8 bases and J 2 bases; nucleotides not matched to a gene: 6. Germline CDR1 reads LNHDA; CDR2 reads SQIVND (reference sequence). This CDR3 has 14 residues. CDR3 coding DNA: TGTGCCAGTGACCCCGGGACAGGGAACTATGGCTACACCTTC. It translates to CASDPGTGNYGYTF.